These 10 T cell receptor beta chains originate from one sample sequenced in a study of blood T cell repertoires in COVID-19. Sequencing was performed with immunoSEQ multiplex PCR; in TCRdb, only in-frame clones are kept and a portion is missing. The sample carries approximately 250,000 clones, around 89% recorded once. The material sequenced was PBMCs or T cells enriched from blood (not recorded which). The receptors stem from a woman younger than 45 who had recovered from COVID-19.

In this sample, this clone turned up a few times. V gene TRBV19 combines with J gene TRBJ2-7, with D unresolved. Germline V CDR1 and CDR2: LNHDA, SQIVND (reference sequence). Trimming pared 1 base from V and 1 base from J, leaving 11 bases between. The CDR3 runs 15 residues. CDR3 residues: CASSIALASSYEQYF. The CDR3 DNA follows: TGTGCCAGTAGTATAGCATTGGCTAGTTCCTACGAGCAGTACTTC.

V gene TRBV7-9 combines with J gene TRBJ2-6; D perhaps matches TRBD1 (6 bases). V shed 9 bases and J shed 0 bases, with 18 bases lying between them. Germline V CDR1 and CDR2: SEHNR, FQNEAQ (reference sequence). The length of the CDR3 is 17 residues. For the CDR3, the DNA is TGTGCCAGTGGGCGGGCAGGGACAAACTCTGGGGCCAACGTCCTGACTTTC. Its protein product is CASGRAGTNSGANVLTF.

This clone appeared once. This chain joins TRBV24-1 and TRBJ2-1, with a weak D call TRBD1 (6 bases). The CDR3 contains 17 residues. V was pared by 6 bases and J by 2 bases, with 19 bases between. Germline CDR1 reads KGHDR; CDR2 reads SFDVKD. CDR3 sequence reads: CATSKTGRQLAYNEQFF. The CDR3 DNA is TGTGCCACCAGTAAGACAGGAAGGCAGCTTGCCTACAATGAGCAGTTCTTC.

This clone has just one count. The CDR3 region has the DNA TGTGCCAGCAGCTTCAGGGAGGGGGCCTACAATGAGCAGTTCTTC. Protein sequence: CASSFREGAYNEQFF. The chain joins TRBV11-2 to TRBJ2-1; D perhaps matches TRBD2 (7 bases). This CDR3 is built from 15 residues. V was clipped by 3 bases and J by 2 bases, with 11 bases between them. From germline, CDR1 is SGHAT and CDR2 FQNNGV. Together with reference TRBV11-2 and TRBJ2-1, the CDR3 gives the full variable domain: EAGVAQSPRYKIIEKRQSVAFWCNPISGHATLYWYQQILGQGPKLLIQFQNNGVVDDSQLPKDRFSAERLKGVDSTLKIQPAKLEDSAVYLCASSFREGAYNEQFFGPGTRLTVL.

This clone was detected a few times. V is TRBV30 and J is TRBJ1-2; D may be TRBD1 (5 bases). Germline V gene lookup returns CDR1 GTSNPN and CDR2 SVGIG (reference sequence). The CDR3 runs 11 residues. The CDR3 reads CRGGETYGYTF. Written as DNA, the CDR3 is TGTCGCGGAGGGGAAACCTATGGCTACACCTTC.

The chain is built from TRBV7-3 and TRBJ2-3, with 10 bases aligning to TRBD2. The CDR3 contains 15 residues. In germline, CDR1 is SGHTA, CDR2 FQGTGA. J lost 3 bases, V lost 4 bases, and 4 bases had no gene match. This chain's CDR3 is CASSSSGRTTDTQYF. The CDR3 nucleotides are TGTGCCAGCAGCTCTAGCGGGAGAACTACAGATACGCAGTATTTT.

The chain employs TRBV18 and TRBJ2-4, with 9 bases matching TRBD2. This CDR3 region has 17 residues. Germline V gives CDR1 KGHSH, CDR2 LQKENI. V trimming: 2 bases; J trimming: 6 bases; junction bases outside the gene matches: 11. The CDR3 region has the DNA TGTGCCAGCTCACCATTCTTAGCGGGAGAGGGGGGAAACATTCAGTACTTC. Translated: CASSPFLAGEGGNIQYF.

The chain joins TRBV3-1 (or the pseudogene TRBV3-2) to TRBJ1-2; unclear D gene. The ends were cut back, 0 bases at V and 5 bases at J, with 16 bases in the middle. The CDR3 is made up of 16 amino acids. Germline-derived CDR1 and CDR2 are LGHDT and YNNKEL (reference sequence). The CDR3 is CASSQDTGLWNYGYTF. The CDR3 nucleotides read TGTGCCAGCAGCCAAGATACCGGACTGTGGAATTATGGCTACACCTTC.

The V gene is TRBV18, the J gene TRBJ2-1; no definite D call. The V end was cut by 6 bases, the J end by 6 bases, with 9 bases between. The CDR3 is made up of 12 amino acids. In germline, CDR1 is KGHSH, CDR2 LQKENI. The CDR3 nucleotides read TGTGCCAGCTCGCTGACTGGCAATGAGCAGTTCTTC. Its protein product is CASSLTGNEQFF.

The chain links TRBV24-1 to TRBJ2-3, with 10 bases matching TRBD2. Germline V gives CDR1 KGHDR, CDR2 SFDVKD. This CDR3 has 16 residues. V trimming: 1 base; J trimming: 4 bases; junction bases outside the gene matches: 4. In DNA, the CDR3 is TGTGCCACCAGTGATTTCCAGCGGGAGGGATCAGATACGCAGTATTTT. Its translation: CATSDFQREGSDTQYF.